A selection of T cell receptor beta chains follows, all from one sample in a study of T cells in Graves' hyperthyroidism and ophthalmopathy. Using its own MiXCR run on the multiplex PCR reads, TCRdb lists one record per CDR3 protein. The sample records a few hundred thousand distinct CDR3 sequences, about 20% being singletons. Sequencing was carried out using blood. The origin of the receptors is a man between 18 and 35 years old with Graves' hyperthyroidism. The conserved cysteine and the conserved F or W are not part of the CDR3 here. Rows give clone size only sometimes, using once, few, many, or a class for an expanded clone.

v_call,j_call,clone_size,cdr3_aa
TRBV11-1,TRBJ1-3,.,ASSLIGQGTGNTIY
TRBV28,TRBJ2-7,.,ASSLWPRGRSYEQY
TRBV4-1,TRBJ2-2,once,ASSHHTGELF
TRBV2,TRBJ1-2,many,ASSESRYGYT
TRBV29-1,TRBJ2-5,many,SVPRAGTKFWETQY
TRBV6-2/TRBV6-3,TRBJ1-2,many,ATKQVQFNYGYT
TRBV2,TRBJ1-1,.,ASSEDVGTEAF
TRBV30,TRBJ1-1,many,AWSAGRVNTEAF
TRBV27,TRBJ2-7,many,ASALAAGEQY
TRBV30,TRBJ1-1,many,ACIQETEAF
TRBV25-1,TRBJ2-2,many,ASSDLQGGANTGELF
TRBV28,TRBJ1-1,many,ASVSTNTEAF
TRBV5-1,TRBJ2-5,many,ASSSTGTEETQY
TRBV19,TRBJ1-1,many,ASSPRGPMNTEAF
TRBV28,TRBJ2-7,few,ASISGSSYEQY
TRBV11-2,TRBJ2-3,few,ASSLSGSSDTQY
TRBV20-1,TRBJ1-3,few,SAPVLTGNTIY
TRBV12-3/TRBV12-4,TRBJ2-5,many,ASSLWGKETQY
TRBV5-4,TRBJ2-5,.,ASSNAQGVRETQY
TRBV6-5,TRBJ2-7,many,ASTDVSYEQY
TRBV28,TRBJ2-7,.,ASSLSGGADYEQY
TRBV5-1,TRBJ1-1,few,ASLGQGATEAF
TRBV10-3,TRBJ2-7,.,AISDRRDRGGEQY
TRBV20-1,TRBJ2-2,.,SARRLPNTGELF
TRBV20-1,TRBJ2-5,many,SARDRAGRETQY
TRBV12-3/TRBV12-4,TRBJ1-1,.,ASSPPPNTEAF
TRBV2,TRBJ2-2,few,ASSGWGLANTGELF